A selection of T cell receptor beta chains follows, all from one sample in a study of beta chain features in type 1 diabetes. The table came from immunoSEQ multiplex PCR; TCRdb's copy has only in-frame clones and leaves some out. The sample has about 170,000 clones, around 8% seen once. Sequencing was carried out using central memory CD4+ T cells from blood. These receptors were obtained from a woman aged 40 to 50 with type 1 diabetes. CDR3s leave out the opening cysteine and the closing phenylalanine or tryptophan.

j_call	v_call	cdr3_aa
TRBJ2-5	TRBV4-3	ASSQGMAGGPTQETQY
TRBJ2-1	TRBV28	ASSLPSGGPF
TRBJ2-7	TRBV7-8	ASSFPGQGAPEQY
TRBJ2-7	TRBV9	ASSVGAGTSSEQY
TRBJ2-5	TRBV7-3	ASSPFGLAGKETQY
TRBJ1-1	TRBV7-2	ASSLPRTGGRGVYTEAF
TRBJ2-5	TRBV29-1	SAGGTAGLAGGQETQY
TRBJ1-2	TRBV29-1	SVEDRKGQGGYGYT
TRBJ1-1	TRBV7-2	ASSLDGGTTEAF
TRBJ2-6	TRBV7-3	ASSGGARSSGANVLT
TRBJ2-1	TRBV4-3	ASSQGIGASGNEQF
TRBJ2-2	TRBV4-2	ASSPTGAGELF
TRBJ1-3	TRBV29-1	SVGNDRAPGNTIY
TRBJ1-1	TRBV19	ASSIAARSLAEAF
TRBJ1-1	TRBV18	ASSQRLTEAF
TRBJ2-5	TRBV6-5	ASRPGHSGETQY
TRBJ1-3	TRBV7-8	ASSLRDSVSGNTIY
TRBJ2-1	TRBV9	ASSASAGYNEQF
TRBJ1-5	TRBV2	ASSSDSSQPQH
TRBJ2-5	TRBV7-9	ASSLGLAGEGETQY
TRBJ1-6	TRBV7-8	ASSLMEQGVSPLH
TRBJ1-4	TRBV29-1	SAVRGMGEKLF
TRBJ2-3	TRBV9	ASSPRVAPDTQY
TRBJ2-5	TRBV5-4	ASSLRGAETQY
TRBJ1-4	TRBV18	ASTGLFNEKLF
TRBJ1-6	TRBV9	ASSVEGTGTGSSPLH
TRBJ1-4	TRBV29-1	SGKGQGAEKLF
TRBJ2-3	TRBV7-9	ASSSTGLGTDTQY
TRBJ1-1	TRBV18	ASSPGMETEAF
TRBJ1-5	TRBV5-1	ASSPTSSDQPQH
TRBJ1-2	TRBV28	ASRPMNRGYT
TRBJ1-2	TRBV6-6	ASSYGAVSNYGYT
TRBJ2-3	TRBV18	ASSPSIAGPSTDTQY
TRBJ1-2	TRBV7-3	ASSDGPGAKGRGYT
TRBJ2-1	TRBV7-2	ASSLFGGYNEQF
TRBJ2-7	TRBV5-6	ASSSLYEQY
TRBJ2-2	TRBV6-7	ASSYPPGEANTGELF